This T cell receptor beta chain is drawn from a study of T cell responses to AZD1222 COVID-19 vaccine. Regarding this clone: The antigen is not known.

Whole-study results and caveats: Spike-specific TCR breadth rose after two AZD1222 doses, and depth rose as well.

The data were produced by immunoSEQ multiplex PCR, yet TCRdb's version contains in-frame clones alone and is incomplete. The table has 150,000 to 200,000 clones, 88% seen once. The length of the CDR3 is 15 residues. Per the germline V gene, CDR1 is MDHEN and CDR2 is SYDVKM. With V trimmed by 5 bases and J by 6 bases, 8 bases remained unmatched. The receptor was derived from an adult in good health. The rearrangement links TRBV28 to TRBJ1-5; 9 bases map to TRBD1. Sequencing used peripheral blood, obtained on day 0 of AZD1222 vaccination. The CDR3 reads CASSPLQGASQPQHF. The CDR3 DNA sequence: TGTGCCAGCAGTCCCCTACAGGGGGCAAGTCAGCCCCAGCATTTT.